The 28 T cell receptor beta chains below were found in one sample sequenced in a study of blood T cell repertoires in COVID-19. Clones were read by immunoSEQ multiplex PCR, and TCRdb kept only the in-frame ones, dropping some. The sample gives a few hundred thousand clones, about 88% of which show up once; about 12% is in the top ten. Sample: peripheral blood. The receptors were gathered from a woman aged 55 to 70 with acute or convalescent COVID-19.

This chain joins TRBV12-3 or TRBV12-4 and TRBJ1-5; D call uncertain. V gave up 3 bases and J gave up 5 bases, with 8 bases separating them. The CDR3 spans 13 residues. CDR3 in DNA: TGTGCCAGCAGTTTCGGGCGGGATCAGCCCCAGCATTTT. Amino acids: CASSFGRDQPQHF.

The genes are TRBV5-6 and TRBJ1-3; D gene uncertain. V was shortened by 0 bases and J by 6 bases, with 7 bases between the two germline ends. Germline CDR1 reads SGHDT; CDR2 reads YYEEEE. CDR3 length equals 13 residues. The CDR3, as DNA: TGTGCCAGCAGCTTGGCGGGTCAAAACACCATATATTTT. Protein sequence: CASSLAGQNTIYF.

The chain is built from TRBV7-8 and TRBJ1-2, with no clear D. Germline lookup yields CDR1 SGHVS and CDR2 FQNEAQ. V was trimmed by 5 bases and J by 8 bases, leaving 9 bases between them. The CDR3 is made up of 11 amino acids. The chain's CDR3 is CASSPGEGYTF. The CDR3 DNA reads TGTGCCAGCAGCCCCGGGGAGGGCTACACCTTC.

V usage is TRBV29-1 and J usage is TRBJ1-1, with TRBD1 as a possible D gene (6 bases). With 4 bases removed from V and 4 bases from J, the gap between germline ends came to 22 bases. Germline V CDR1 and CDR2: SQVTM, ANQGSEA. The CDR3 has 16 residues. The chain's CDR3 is CSVGWGTKKDSTEAFF. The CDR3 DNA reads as TGCAGCGTTGGGTGGGGGACAAAAAAAGACAGCACTGAAGCTTTCTTT.

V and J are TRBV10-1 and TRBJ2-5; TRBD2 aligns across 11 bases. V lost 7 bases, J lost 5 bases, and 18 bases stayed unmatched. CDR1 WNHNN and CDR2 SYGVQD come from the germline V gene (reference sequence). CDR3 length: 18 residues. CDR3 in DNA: TGCGCCAGCATGAGGAAAAGGCTAGCGGGAGGCATTCAGGAGACCCAGTACTTC. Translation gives CASMRKRLAGGIQETQYF.

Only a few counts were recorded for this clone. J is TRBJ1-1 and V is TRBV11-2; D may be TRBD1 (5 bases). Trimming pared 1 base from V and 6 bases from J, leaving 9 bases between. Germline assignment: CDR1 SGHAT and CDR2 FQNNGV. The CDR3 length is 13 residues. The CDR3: CASSLGGRPEAFF. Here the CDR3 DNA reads TGTGCCAGCAGCTTAGGGGGGAGGCCTGAAGCTTTCTTT.

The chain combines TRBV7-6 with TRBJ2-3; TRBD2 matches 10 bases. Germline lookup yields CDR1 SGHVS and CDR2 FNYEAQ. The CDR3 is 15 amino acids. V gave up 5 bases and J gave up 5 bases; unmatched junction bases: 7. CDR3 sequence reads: CASSLEREGGDTQYF. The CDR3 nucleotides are TGTGCCAGCAGCCTCGAGCGGGAGGGGGGAGATACGCAGTATTTT.

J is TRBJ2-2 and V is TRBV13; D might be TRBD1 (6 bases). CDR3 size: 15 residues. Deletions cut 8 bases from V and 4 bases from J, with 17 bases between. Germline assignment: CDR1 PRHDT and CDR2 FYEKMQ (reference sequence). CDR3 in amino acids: CASHPGDNFTGELFF. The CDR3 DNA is TGTGCCAGCCATCCAGGGGATAATTTCACCGGGGAGCTGTTTTTT.

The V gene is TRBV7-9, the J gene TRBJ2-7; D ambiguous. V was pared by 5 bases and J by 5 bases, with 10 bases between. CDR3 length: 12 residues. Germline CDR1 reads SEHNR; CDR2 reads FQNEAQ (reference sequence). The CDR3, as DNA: TGTGCCAGCAGCCCCGACATTAACGAGCAGTACTTC. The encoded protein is CASSPDINEQYF.

In nucleotides, the CDR3 is TGTGCCACCTCCCTAGGGGGGGCCTTAGGGAATGAGCAGTTCTTC. Amino acid sequence: CATSLGGALGNEQFF. The chain employs TRBV27 and TRBJ2-1; a possible D gene is TRBD2 (7 bases). This CDR3 comprises 15 residues. The ends were cut back, 10 bases at V and 7 bases at J, with 23 bases in the middle. The V gene's germline CDR1 is MNHEY and CDR2 SMNVEV (reference sequence).

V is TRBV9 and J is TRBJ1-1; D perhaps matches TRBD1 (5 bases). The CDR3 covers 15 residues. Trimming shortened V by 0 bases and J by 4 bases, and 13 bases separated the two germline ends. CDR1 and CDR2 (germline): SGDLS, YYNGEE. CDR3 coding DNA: TGTGCCAGCAGCGTAGACCCCGAACAGGTCACTGAAGCTTTCTTT. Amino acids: CASSVDPEQVTEAFF.

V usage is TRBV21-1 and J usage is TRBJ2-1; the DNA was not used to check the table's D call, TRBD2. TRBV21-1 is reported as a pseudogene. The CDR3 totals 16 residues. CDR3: CASSRLGTSAYNEQFF. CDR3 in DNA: TGTGCCAGCAGCCGCCTCGGGACTAGCGCGTACAATGAGCAGTTCTTC.

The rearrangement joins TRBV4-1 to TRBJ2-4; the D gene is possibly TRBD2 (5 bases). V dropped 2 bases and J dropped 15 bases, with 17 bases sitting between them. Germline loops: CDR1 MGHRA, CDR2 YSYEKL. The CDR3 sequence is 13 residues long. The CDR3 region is CASSQPGAGARYF. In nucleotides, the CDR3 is TGCGCCAGCAGCCAACCCGGTGCGGGCGCAAGGTACTTC.

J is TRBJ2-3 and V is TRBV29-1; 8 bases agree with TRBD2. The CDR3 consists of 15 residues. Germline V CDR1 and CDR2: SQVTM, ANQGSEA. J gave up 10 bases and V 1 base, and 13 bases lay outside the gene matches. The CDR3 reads CSVEGLAGPRGSQYF. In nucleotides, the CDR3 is TGCAGCGTTGAAGGTTTAGCGGGACCACGGGGGTCGCAGTATTTT.

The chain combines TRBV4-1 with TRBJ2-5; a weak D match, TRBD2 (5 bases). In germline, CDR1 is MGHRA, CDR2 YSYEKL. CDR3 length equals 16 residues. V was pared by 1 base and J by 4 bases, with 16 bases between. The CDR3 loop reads CASSQATGSFRETQYF. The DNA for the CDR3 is TGCGCCAGCAGCCAAGCCACGGGGTCTTTCCGAGAGACCCAGTACTTC.

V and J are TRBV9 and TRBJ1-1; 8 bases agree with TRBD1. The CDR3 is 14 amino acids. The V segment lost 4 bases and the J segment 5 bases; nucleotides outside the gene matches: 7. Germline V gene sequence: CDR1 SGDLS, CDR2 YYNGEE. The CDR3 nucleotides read TGTGCCAGCAGCAGAACAGGGGGGTGGACTGAAGCTTTCTTT. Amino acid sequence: CASSRTGGWTEAFF.

This CDR3 is CASSLPQGVDTQYF. The CDR3 nucleotides are TGTGCCAGCAGCTTACCTCAGGGGGTTGATACGCAGTATTTT. The chain recombines TRBV7-2 with TRBJ2-3; 7 bases line up with TRBD1. Germline V gene sequence: CDR1 SGHTA, CDR2 FQGNSA. J gave up 6 bases and V 2 bases, and 5 bases lay outside the gene matches. The CDR3 has 14 residues.

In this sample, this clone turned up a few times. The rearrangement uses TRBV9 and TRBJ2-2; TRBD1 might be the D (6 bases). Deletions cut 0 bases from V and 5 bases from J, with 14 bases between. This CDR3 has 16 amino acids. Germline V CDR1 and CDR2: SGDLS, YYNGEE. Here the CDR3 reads CASSVEVTGNTGELFF. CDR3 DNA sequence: TGTGCCAGCAGCGTAGAGGTCACAGGGAATACCGGGGAGCTGTTTTTT.

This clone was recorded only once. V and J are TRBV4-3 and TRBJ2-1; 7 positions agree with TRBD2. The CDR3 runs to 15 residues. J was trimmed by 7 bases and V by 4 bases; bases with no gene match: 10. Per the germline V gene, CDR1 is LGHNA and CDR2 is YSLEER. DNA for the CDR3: TGCGCCAGCAGCCCCCGGGACTACCTTGGAAATGAGCAGTTCTTC. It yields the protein CASSPRDYLGNEQFF.

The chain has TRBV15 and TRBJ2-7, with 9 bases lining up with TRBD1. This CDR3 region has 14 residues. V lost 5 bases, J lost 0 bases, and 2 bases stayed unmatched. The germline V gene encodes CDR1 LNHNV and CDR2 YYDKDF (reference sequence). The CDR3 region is CATSGDRVSYEQYF. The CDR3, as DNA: TGTGCCACCAGCGGGGACAGGGTCTCCTACGAGCAGTACTTC. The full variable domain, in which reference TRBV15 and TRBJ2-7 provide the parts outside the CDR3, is DAMVIQNPRYQVTQFGKPVTLSCSQTLNHNVMYWYQQKSSQAPKLLFHYYDKDFNNEADTPDNFQSRRPNTSFCFLDIRSPGLGDTAMYLCATSGDRVSYEQYFGPGTRLTVT.

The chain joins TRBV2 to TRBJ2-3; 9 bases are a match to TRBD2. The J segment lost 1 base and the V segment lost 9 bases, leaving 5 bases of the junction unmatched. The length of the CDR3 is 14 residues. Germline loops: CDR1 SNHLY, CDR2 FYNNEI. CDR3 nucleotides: TGTGCCAGTTTAGCGGGAGTGGGCACAGATACGCAGTATTTT. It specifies CASLAGVGTDTQYF.

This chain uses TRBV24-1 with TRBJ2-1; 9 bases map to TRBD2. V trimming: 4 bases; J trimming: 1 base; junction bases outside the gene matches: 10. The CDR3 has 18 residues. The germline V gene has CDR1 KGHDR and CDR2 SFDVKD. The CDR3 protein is CATSDSSSGRTSYNEQFF. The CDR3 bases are TGTGCCACCAGTGACTCCTCGAGCGGGAGGACGTCCTACAATGAGCAGTTCTTC.

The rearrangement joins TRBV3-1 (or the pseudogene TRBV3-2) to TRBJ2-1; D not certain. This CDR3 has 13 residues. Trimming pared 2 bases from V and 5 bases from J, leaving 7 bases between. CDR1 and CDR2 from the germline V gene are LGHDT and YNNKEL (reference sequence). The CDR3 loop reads CASSQLLNNEQFF. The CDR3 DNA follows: TGTGCCAGCAGCCAACTACTCAACAATGAGCAGTTCTTC.

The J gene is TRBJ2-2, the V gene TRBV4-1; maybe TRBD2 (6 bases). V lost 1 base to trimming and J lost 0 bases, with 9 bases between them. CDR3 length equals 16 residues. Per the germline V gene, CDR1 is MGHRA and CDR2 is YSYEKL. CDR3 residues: CASSQGVAANTGELFF. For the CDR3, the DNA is TGCGCCAGCAGCCAAGGGGTAGCGGCGAACACCGGGGAGCTGTTTTTT.

This chain's CDR3 is CASRPRDSYEQYF. The CDR3 nucleotides read TGTGCCAGCAGGCCCCGGGACTCATACGAGCAGTACTTC. The V call is TRBV7-2, the J call TRBJ2-7; tentative D call: TRBD2 (6 bases). Germline-derived CDR1 and CDR2 are SGHTA and FQGNSA. The CDR3 totals 13 residues. V dropped 6 bases and J dropped 4 bases, with 13 bases sitting between them.

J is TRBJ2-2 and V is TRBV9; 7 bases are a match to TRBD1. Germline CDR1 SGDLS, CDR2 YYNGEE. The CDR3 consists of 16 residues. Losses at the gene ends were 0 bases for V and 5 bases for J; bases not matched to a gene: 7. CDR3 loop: CASSVATGAPTGELFF. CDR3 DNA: TGTGCCAGCAGCGTAGCTACAGGGGCACCAACCGGGGAGCTGTTTTTT.

CDR3 residues: CSARDWGGGNQPQHF. CDR3 sequence (DNA): TGCAGTGCTCGTGACTGGGGAGGTGGCAATCAGCCCCAGCATTTT. This rearrangement joins TRBV20-1 to TRBJ1-5; D not resolved. In germline, CDR1 is DFQATT, CDR2 SNEGSKA (reference sequence). The CDR3 extends over 15 amino acids. The V end lost 5 bases, the J end lost 2 bases, and 16 bases lay between the germline ends.

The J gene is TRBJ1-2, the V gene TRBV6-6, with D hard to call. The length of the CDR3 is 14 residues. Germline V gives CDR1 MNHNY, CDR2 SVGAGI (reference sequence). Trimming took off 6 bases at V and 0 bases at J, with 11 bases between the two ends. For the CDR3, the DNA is TGTGCCAGCAGGGTTGAGGGCACTAACTATGGCTACACCTTC. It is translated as CASRVEGTNYGYTF.